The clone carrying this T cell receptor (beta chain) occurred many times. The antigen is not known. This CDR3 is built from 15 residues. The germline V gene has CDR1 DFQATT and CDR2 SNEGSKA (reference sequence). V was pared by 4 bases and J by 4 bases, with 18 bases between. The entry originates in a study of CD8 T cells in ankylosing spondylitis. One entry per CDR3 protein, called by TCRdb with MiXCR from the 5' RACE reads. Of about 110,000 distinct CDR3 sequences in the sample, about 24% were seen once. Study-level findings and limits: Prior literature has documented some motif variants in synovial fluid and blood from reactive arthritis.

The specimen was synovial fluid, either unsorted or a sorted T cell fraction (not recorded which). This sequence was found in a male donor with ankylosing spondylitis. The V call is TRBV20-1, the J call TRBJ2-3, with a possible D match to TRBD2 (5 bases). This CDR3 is CSANKMGPGADTQYF. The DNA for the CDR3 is TGCAGTGCTAATAAAATGGGCCCCGGGGCAGATACGCAGTATTTT.